The 13 T cell receptor beta chains below come from one sample, sequenced in a study of blood T cell repertoires in COVID-19. This table comes from immunoSEQ multiplex PCR, and its TCRdb copy is limited to in-frame clones, with some not included. The sample consists of some 220,000 clones, 83% of them appearing once. The sequenced sample consisted of peripheral blood. The source is a woman aged 30 to 39 with COVID-19, enrolled during active disease.

The chain has TRBV4-3 and TRBJ2-5; D perhaps matches TRBD1 (6 bases). The CDR3 is 11 residues long. V lost 6 bases to trimming and J lost 5 bases, with 7 bases between them. Germline CDR1 and CDR2: LGHNA and YSLEER. Written as DNA, the CDR3 is TGCGCCAGCAGTGACAGGGAGACCCAGTACTTC. Translation: CASSDRETQYF.

This rearrangement joins TRBV2 to TRBJ2-4; TRBD2 matches 12 bases. The CDR3 loop spans 20 amino acids. The V segment lost 1 base and the J segment 2 bases; nucleotides outside the gene matches: 12. Germline V gene sequence: CDR1 SNHLY, CDR2 FYNNEI. CDR3 nucleotide sequence: TGTGCCAGCAGTGAAGGTCTAGGGCTAGCGGGGGGGCCGACCAAAAACATTCAGTACTTC. It codes for CASSEGLGLAGGPTKNIQYF.

This clone came up once. The V gene is TRBV12-5, the J gene TRBJ1-2, with 8 bases matching TRBD1. Germline CDR1 reads LGHNT; CDR2 reads FRNRAP. The CDR3 covers 15 residues. V gave up 1 base and J gave up 2 bases; unmatched junction bases: 3. The CDR3 protein is CASGLARQGNYGYTF. The DNA for the CDR3 is TGTGCTAGTGGTTTGGCCAGACAGGGGAACTATGGCTACACCTTC.

V is TRBV7-3 and J is TRBJ2-3, with unresolved D. The germline V gene has CDR1 SGHTA and CDR2 FQGTGA. Trimming took 6 bases from V and 1 from J, leaving 11 bases between them. CDR3 length: 14 amino acids. Here the CDR3 reads CASSRGRGTDTQYF. CDR3 DNA: TGTGCCAGCAGTCGTGGTCGGGGCACAGATACGCAGTATTTT.

In DNA, the CDR3 is TGTGCCAGCAGCGACGCAGCGGGGGGCCAAGAGACCCAGTACTTC. Translated, it gives CASSDAAGGQETQYF. The chain uses TRBV4-2 and TRBJ2-5; TRBD2 agrees at 9 bases. Germline V gene lookup returns CDR1 LGHNA and CDR2 YNFKEQ. V shed 5 bases, J shed 1 base, and the junction held 5 bases outside the gene matches. The CDR3 loop spans 15 amino acids.

This clone was detected a few times. The rearrangement joins TRBV12-3 or TRBV12-4 to TRBJ1-2; D perhaps matches TRBD1 (5 bases). Trimming took off 1 base at V and 6 bases at J, with 6 bases between the two ends. CDR3 length: 12 amino acids. The CDR3 is CASSLDRNGYTF. Written as DNA, the CDR3 is TGTGCCAGCAGTTTAGACAGGAATGGCTACACCTTC.

The rearrangement links TRBV6-5 to TRBJ1-4; TRBD1 matches 10 bases. This CDR3 region has 14 residues. The V gene end was trimmed by 4 bases and the J gene end by 8 bases; junction bases not matched to a gene: 4. The germline gives CDR1 MNHEY, CDR2 SVGAGI. The CDR3 here is CASSSDRGKEKLFF. The CDR3 bases are TGTGCCAGCAGTTCGGACAGGGGGAAAGAAAAACTGTTTTTT.

This chain links TRBV30 with TRBJ2-7; maybe TRBD1 (7 bases). The CDR3 is 12 residues long. Trimming stripped 4 bases from V and 5 bases from J, with 12 bases between. Germline CDR1 and CDR2: GTSNPN and SVGIG (reference sequence). The CDR3 nucleotides read TGTGCCTGGAACCAGGGGGGCCACGAGCAGTACTTC. This translates into CAWNQGGHEQYF.

This sequence joins TRBV28 and TRBJ2-1, with D tentatively TRBD2 (7 bases). CDR3 length equals 15 residues. V was cut by 5 bases and J by 9 bases, with 20 bases left in between. Germline CDR1 MDHEN, CDR2 SYDVKM. The CDR3 loop is CASSPHVGGPSEQFF. As DNA, the CDR3 is TGTGCCAGCAGTCCCCACGTGGGGGGGCCAAGTGAGCAGTTCTTC.

This chain connects TRBV10-3 to TRBJ2-1, with D tentatively TRBD2 (5 bases). The CDR3 consists of 17 residues. From germline, CDR1 is ENHRY and CDR2 SYGVKD. V was clipped by 2 bases and J by 7 bases, with 21 bases between them. CDR3 loop: CAISEPKGARGSNEQFF. As DNA, the CDR3 is TGTGCCATCAGTGAGCCCAAAGGTGCCCGGGGATCGAATGAGCAGTTCTTC.

The CDR3 sequence is CASSIGGLAGGADTDTQYF. The CDR3 region has the DNA TGTGCCAGTAGTATAGGGGGACTAGCGGGAGGTGCTGACACAGATACGCAGTATTTT. The rearrangement joins TRBV19 to TRBJ2-3; TRBD2 agrees at 15 bases. Trimming took 1 base from V and 2 from J; bases not matched to a gene: 7. CDR1 and CDR2 from the germline V gene are LNHDA and SQIVND (reference sequence). The CDR3 runs to 19 residues.

This rearrangement joins TRBV4-2 to TRBJ2-7, with 10 bases identical to TRBD2. This CDR3 spans 16 amino acids. With V trimmed by 0 bases and J by 3 bases, 5 bases remained unmatched. Germline CDR1 LGHNA, CDR2 YNFKEQ. CDR3 in amino acids: CASSQDHLAGVYEQYF. In nucleotides, the CDR3 is TGTGCCAGCAGCCAAGATCACCTAGCGGGGGTCTACGAGCAGTACTTC.

V usage is TRBV7-8 and J usage is TRBJ2-4; no clear D gene. The V gene's germline CDR1 is SGHVS and CDR2 FQNEAQ. This CDR3 is built from 16 residues. V shed 0 bases and J shed 0 bases, with 9 bases lying between them. In nucleotides, the CDR3 is TGTGCCAGCAGCTTAGCCGAGCGAGTAGCCAAAAACATTCAGTACTTC. Translation: CASSLAERVAKNIQYF.